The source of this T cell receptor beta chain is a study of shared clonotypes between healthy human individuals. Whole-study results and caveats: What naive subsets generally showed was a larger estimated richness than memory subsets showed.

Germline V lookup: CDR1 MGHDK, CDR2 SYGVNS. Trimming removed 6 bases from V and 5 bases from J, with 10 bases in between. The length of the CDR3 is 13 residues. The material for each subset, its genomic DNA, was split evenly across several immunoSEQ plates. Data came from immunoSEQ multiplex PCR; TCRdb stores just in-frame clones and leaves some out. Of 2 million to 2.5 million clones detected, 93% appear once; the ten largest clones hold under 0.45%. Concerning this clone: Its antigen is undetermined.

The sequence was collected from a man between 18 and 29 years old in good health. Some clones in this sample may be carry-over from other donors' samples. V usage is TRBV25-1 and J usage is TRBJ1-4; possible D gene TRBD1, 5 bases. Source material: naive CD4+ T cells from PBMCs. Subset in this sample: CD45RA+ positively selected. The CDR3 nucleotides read TGTGCCAGCAGCTGGGGCGGGAATGAAAAACTGTTTTTT. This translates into CASSWGGNEKLFF. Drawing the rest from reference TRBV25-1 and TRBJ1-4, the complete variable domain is EADIYQTPRYLVIGTGKKITLECSQTMGHDKMYWYQQDPGMELHLIHYSYGVNSTEKGDLSSESTVSRIRTEHFPLTLESARPSHTSQYLCASSWGGNEKLFFGSGTQLSVL.